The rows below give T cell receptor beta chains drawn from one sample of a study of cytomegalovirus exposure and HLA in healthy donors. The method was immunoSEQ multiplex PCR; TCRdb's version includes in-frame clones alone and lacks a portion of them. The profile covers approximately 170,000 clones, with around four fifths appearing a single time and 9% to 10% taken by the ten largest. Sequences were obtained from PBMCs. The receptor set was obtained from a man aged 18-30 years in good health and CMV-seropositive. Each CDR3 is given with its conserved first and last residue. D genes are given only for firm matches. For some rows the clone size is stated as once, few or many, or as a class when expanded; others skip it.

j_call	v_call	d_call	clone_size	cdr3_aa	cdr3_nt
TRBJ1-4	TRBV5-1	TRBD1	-	CASSWTGQNEKLFF	TGCGCCAGCAGCTGGACGGGACAGAATGAAAAACTGTTTTTT
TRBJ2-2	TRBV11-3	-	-	CASSLWESGELFF	TGTGCCAGCAGCTTGTGGGAGTCCGGGGAGCTGTTTTTT
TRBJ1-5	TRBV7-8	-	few	CASSLQGGNQPQHF	TGTGCCAGCAGCTTACAGGGAGGTAATCAGCCCCAGCATTTT
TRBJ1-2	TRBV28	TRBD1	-	CASSQWTGNGYTF	TGTGCCAGCAGCCAATGGACAGGGAATGGCTACACCTTC
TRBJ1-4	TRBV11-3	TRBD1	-	CASSLSGQVLRNEKLFF	TGTGCCAGCAGCTTAAGCGGACAGGTCCTCCGTAATGAAAAACTGTTTTTT
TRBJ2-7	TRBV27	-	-	CASSTYLQGIGEQYF	TGTGCCAGCAGTACCTACTTACAGGGTATTGGCGAGCAGTACTTC
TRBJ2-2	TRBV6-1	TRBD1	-	CASSETRGGELFF	TGTGCCAGCAGTGAAACCAGGGGGGGGGAGCTGTTTTTT
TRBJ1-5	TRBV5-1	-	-	CASSLHSYHDQPQHF	TGCGCCAGCAGCTTACACAGCTACCATGATCAGCCCCAGCATTTT
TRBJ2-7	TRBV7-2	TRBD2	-	CASSPSTTSGRSYEQYF	TGTGCCAGCAGCCCTTCAACGACTAGCGGGAGGTCCTACGAGCAGTACTTC
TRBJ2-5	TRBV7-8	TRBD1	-	CASSPDSRQGWLETQYF	TGTGCCAGCAGCCCCGATAGTAGACAGGGCTGGTTAGAGACCCAGTACTTC
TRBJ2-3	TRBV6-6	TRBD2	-	CASSYLSLAGSDTQYF	TGTGCCAGCAGTTATTTATCTCTAGCGGGATCAGATACGCAGTATTTT
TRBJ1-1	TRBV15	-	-	CATSRDKRGTEAFF	TGTGCCACCAGCAGAGATAAGCGTGGAACTGAAGCTTTCTTT
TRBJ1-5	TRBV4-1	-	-	CASSQRPPPQYSNQPQHF	TGCGCCAGCAGCCAACGCCCTCCGCCCCAGTATAGCAATCAGCCCCAGCATTTT
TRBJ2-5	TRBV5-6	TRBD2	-	CASRSGGEQETQYF	TGTGCCAGCAGAAGTGGGGGGGAACAAGAGACCCAGTACTTC
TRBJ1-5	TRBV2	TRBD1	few	CASSETGSGGPQHF	TGTGCCAGCAGCGAGACAGGGTCCGGAGGGCCCCAGCATTTT
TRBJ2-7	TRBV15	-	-	CATSRGTVSLSYEQYF	TGTGCCACCAGCAGAGGAACAGTCTCCCTCTCCTACGAGCAGTACTTC
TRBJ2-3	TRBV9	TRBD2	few	CASGPGLGGSDTQYF	TGTGCCAGCGGACCGGGACTAGGGGGGTCAGATACGCAGTATTTT
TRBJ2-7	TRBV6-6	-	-	CASSYVSYEQYF	TGTGCCAGCAGTTACGTATCGTACGAGCAGTACTTC
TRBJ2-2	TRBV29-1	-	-	CSAIPQYTGELFF	TGCAGCGCAATACCACAGTACACCGGGGAGCTGTTTTTT
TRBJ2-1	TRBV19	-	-	CASQMGARYEQFF	TGTGCCAGTCAGATGGGCGCAAGATATGAGCAGTTCTTC
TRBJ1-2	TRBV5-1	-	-	CASSLADTYGYTF	TGCGCCAGCAGCTTGGCAGATACCTATGGCTACACCTTC
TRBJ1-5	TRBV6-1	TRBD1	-	CASSGRTGYNQPQHF	TGTGCCAGCAGTGGAAGGACAGGGTACAATCAGCCCCAGCATTTT
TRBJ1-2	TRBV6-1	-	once	CASMVDISNYGYTF	TGTGCCAGCATGGTGGACATTTCTAACTATGGCTACACCTTC
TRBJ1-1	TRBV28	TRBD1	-	CASNERTGNTEAFF	TGTGCCAGCAATGAGAGGACAGGGAACACTGAAGCTTTCTTT
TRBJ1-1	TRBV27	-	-	CASGTAGRQNTEAFF	TGTGCCAGCGGGACGGCAGGGAGGCAGAACACTGAAGCTTTCTTT
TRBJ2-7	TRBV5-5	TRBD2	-	CASSAKAGTSGTYEQYF	TGTGCCAGCAGCGCAAAAGCCGGGACTAGCGGGACTTACGAGCAGTACTTC
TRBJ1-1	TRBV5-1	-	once	CASSQGGGELKAFF	TGCGCCAGCAGTCAAGGAGGGGGGGAATTAAAAGCTTTCTTT
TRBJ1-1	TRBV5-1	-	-	CASSPGQTNMNTEAFF	TGCGCCAGCAGCCCAGGACAGACAAACATGAACACTGAAGCTTTCTTT
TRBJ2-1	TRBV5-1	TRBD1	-	CASSWRQGSYNEQFF	TGCGCCAGCAGCTGGAGACAGGGCTCCTACAATGAGCAGTTCTTC
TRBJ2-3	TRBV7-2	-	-	CASSLLDSGDTQYF	TGTGCCAGCAGCTTATTGGATAGCGGAGATACGCAGTATTTT
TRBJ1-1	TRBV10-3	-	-	CAISDPRGTEAFF	TGTGCCATCAGCGACCCCCGGGGCACTGAAGCTTTCTTT
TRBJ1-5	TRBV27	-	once	CASSLQGRSQPQHF	TGTGCCAGCAGTTTACAGGGCCGTAGTCAGCCCCAGCATTTT
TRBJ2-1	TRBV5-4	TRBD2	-	CASSFSGGAPSEQFF	TGTGCCAGCAGCTTTTCGGGGGGGGCCCCTAGTGAGCAGTTCTTC
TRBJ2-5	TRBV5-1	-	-	CASSSWTDQETQYF	TGCGCCAGCAGCTCCTGGACAGACCAAGAGACCCAGTACTTC
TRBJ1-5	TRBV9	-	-	CASSVGQWGGGNQPQHF	TGTGCCAGCAGCGTAGGTCAGTGGGGGGGAGGCAATCAGCCCCAGCATTTT
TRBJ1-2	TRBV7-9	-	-	CASSGAINYGYTF	TGTGCCAGCAGCGGGGCGATTAACTATGGCTACACCTTC
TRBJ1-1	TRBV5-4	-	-	CASSKKADTEAFF	TGTGCCAGCAGCAAGAAAGCGGACACTGAAGCTTTCTTT
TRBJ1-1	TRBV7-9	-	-	CASSDGGTEAFF	TGTGCCAGCTCAGACGGGGGGACTGAAGCTTTCTTT
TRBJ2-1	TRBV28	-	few	CASSEPLPNLQGRSYNEQFF	TGTGCCAGCAGTGAGCCCCTTCCAAATCTCCAGGGTAGGTCCTACAATGAGCAGTTCTTC
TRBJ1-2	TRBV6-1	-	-	CASSEAGGLGNGYTF	TGTGCCAGCAGTGAAGCGGGAGGGCTGGGGAATGGCTACACCTTC
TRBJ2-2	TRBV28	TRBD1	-	CASSSTGGYLDTGELFF	TGTGCCAGCAGCTCCACAGGGGGCTATCTGGACACCGGGGAGCTGTTTTTT